A selection of T cell receptor beta chains follows, all from one sample in a study of cytotoxic CD8 clonotypes in ibrutinib-treated CLL. The method was immunoSEQ multiplex PCR; TCRdb's version includes in-frame clones alone and lacks a portion of them. The repertoire consists of some 300,000 clones, with more than 65% occurring once and the leading ten covering under 8.5%. This specimen was PBMCs, taken before ibrutinib treatment. The receptors derive from a human donor with chronic lymphocytic leukemia. The CDR3 runs from the conserved cysteine through the conserved F or W. D genes are given only for firm matches. A clone size is listed for some rows: how often the clone was seen (once, few, many), or a class if it is expanded.

TRBJ1-3 TRBV2 NA few TGTGCCAGCAGCGGGACAAGTGGAAACACCATATATTTT CASSGTSGNTIYF
TRBJ1-2 TRBV18 TRBD1 NA TGTGCCAGCTCACCAGGCGGACAGGACTACACCTTC CASSPGGQDYTF
TRBJ1-1 TRBV30 NA NA TGTGCCTGGAGTGTAGAGGCTGAAGCTTTCTTT CAWSVEAEAFF
TRBJ1-2 TRBV5-6 TRBD1 NA TGTGCCAGCAGCTTCGGGACAGGGCGGATGGGGTATGGCTACACCTTC CASSFGTGRMGYGYTF
TRBJ2-6 TRBV27 NA NA TGTGCATCAGGGATTGCTGGGGCCAACGTCCTGACTTTC CASGIAGANVLTF
TRBJ2-1 TRBV5-4 NA NA TGTGCCAGCAGAGGGGACCGAAGCTCCTACAATGAGCAGTTCTTC CASRGDRSSYNEQFF
TRBJ2-7 TRBV7-8 NA few TGTGCCAGCAGCTTAGGCTGGGGCCCCAAGGTGGCCTACGAGCAGTACTTC CASSLGWGPKVAYEQYF
TRBJ1-1 TRBV4-3 TRBD1 NA TGCGCCAGCAGCCACACAGGGGGTTGGACTGAAGCTTTCTTT CASSHTGGWTEAFF
TRBJ2-1 TRBV7-8 TRBD2 once TGTGCCAGCAGAATAGTAGGGAGGGCCAATGAGCAGTTCTTC CASRIVGRANEQFF
TRBJ2-2 TRBV4-1 NA NA TGCGCCAGCAGCCAAGGCGACAGCGCGAACACCGGGGAGCTGTTTTTT CASSQGDSANTGELFF
TRBJ2-7 TRBV10-3 NA NA TGTGCCATCAGTGAGTCCACAGGGTACGAGCAGTACTTC CAISESTGYEQYF
TRBJ2-1 TRBV4-2 NA NA TGTGCCAGCAGCCCCGGGTCGGGGTTGAGTGAGCAGTTCTTC CASSPGSGLSEQFF
TRBJ1-2 TRBV14 NA few TGTGCCAGCAGCCAAGATAGAGCCGGTGGAGTCTATGGCTACACCTTC CASSQDRAGGVYGYTF
TRBJ1-2 TRBV5-1 NA few TGCGCCAGCAGCTTGCAGGGAAGGGATGGCTACACCTTC CASSLQGRDGYTF
TRBJ2-1 TRBV6-6 NA NA TGTGCCAGCAGTGTCCCCGCCCTAGCCCTCTACAATGAGCAGTTCTTC CASSVPALALYNEQFF
TRBJ2-1 TRBV5-1 NA NA TGCGCCAGCAGCTTGGATGGCAGCGGGTACAATGAGCAGTTCTTC CASSLDGSGYNEQFF
TRBJ2-1 TRBV27 TRBD2 NA TGTGCCAGCAGTCCTAGCGGCAATGAGCAGTTCTTC CASSPSGNEQFF
TRBJ1-3 TRBV7-8 NA NA TGTGCCAGCAGCCCGGGGAATGGAAACACCATATATTTT CASSPGNGNTIYF
TRBJ2-5 TRBV11-2 NA NA TGTGCCAGCAGCATCCACAGGGCTGAGACCCAGTACTTC CASSIHRAETQYF
TRBJ2-2 TRBV10-1 NA few TGCGCCAGCAGTGCGAGACACAACACCGGGGAGCTGTTTTTT CASSARHNTGELFF
TRBJ2-1 TRBV25-1 TRBD2 NA TGTGCCAGCAGTGCGGGAGGTGAGCAGTTCTTC CASSAGGEQFF
TRBJ2-2 TRBV27 TRBD1 NA TGTGCCAGCAGTTTGCAGGGGGTGGCCGGGGAGCTGTTTTTT CASSLQGVAGELFF
TRBJ2-2 TRBV7-3 TRBD1 NA TGTGCCAGCAGACAAACCGGGACAGGGGTTATGGCCGGGGAGCTGTTTTTT CASRQTGTGVMAGELFF
TRBJ1-5 TRBV10-3 NA NA TGTGCCATCAGCCGAGCCCGGGACACCAATCAGCCCCAGCATTTT CAISRARDTNQPQHF
TRBJ2-1 TRBV5-6 NA once TGTGCCAGCAGCTTGGGTCTCCTAGGTGAGCAGTTCTTC CASSLGLLGEQFF
TRBJ2-7 TRBV27 NA NA TGTGCCAGCAGTTTTTTGGGACGGGATAGCGAATACGAGCAGTACTTC CASSFLGRDSEYEQYF
TRBJ2-1 TRBV5-4 NA NA TGTGCCAGCAGCTTGGCTGCGGACAATGAGCAGTTCTTC CASSLAADNEQFF
TRBJ2-5 TRBV15 TRBD2 NA TGTGCCACCAGCAGACAAGGACTAGCGGCCCTCCAAGAGACCCAGTACTTC CATSRQGLAALQETQYF
TRBJ1-3 TRBV6-1 NA NA TGTGCCAGCAGTGAAATTGGAAACACCATATATTTT CASSEIGNTIYF
TRBJ2-2 TRBV6-5 NA NA TGTGCCAGCAGTTACTTGGACCTGAACACCGGGGAGCTGTTTTTT CASSYLDLNTGELFF